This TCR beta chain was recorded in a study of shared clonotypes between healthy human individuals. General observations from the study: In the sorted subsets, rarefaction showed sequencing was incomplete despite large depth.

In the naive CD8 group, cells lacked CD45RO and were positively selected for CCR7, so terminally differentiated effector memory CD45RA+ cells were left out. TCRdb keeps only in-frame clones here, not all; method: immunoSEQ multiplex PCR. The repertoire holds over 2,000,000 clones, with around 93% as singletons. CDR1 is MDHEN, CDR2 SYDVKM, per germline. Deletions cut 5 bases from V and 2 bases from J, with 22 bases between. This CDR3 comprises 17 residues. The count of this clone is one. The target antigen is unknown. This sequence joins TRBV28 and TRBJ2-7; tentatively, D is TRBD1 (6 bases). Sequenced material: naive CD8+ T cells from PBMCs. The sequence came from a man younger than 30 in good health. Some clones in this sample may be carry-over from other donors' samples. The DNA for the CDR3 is TGTGCCAGCAGTGACTATCCCAGGGGCAGCCTGGCCTACGAGCAGTACTTC. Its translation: CASSDYPRGSLAYEQYF.